Listed below are T cell receptor beta chains from one sample, sequenced in a study of cytomegalovirus exposure and HLA in healthy donors. TCRdb's table, derived via immunoSEQ multiplex PCR, lists solely in-frame clones and lacks some. Altogether over 100,000 clones are present, 88% being singletons, with the ten largest covering about 2%. Material for sequencing was PBMCs. Receptors were obtained from a woman aged 18-29 years in good health and CMV-seronegative. Each CDR3 is given with its conserved first and last residue. D genes are given only for firm matches. Rows give clone size only sometimes, using once, few, many, or a class for an expanded clone.

.,TRBV7-2,TRBJ1-2,.,CASSPRVGLEVPGYGYTF,TGTGCCAGCAGCCCTCGGGTGGGGCTTGAGGTCCCGGGCTATGGCTACACCTTC
.,TRBV7-9,TRBJ1-1,.,CASSLIGDKEAFF,TGTGCCAGCTCCCTTATAGGTGATAAGGAGGCTTTCTTT
.,TRBV2,TRBJ1-5,.,CASSAQGSQPQHF,TGTGCCAGCAGTGCTCAGGGGAGTCAGCCCCAGCATTTT
.,TRBV7-3,TRBJ2-1,.,CASSLEPTGIYNEQFF,TGTGCCAGCAGCTTAGAACCGACGGGAATTTACAATGAGCAGTTCTTC
.,TRBV9,TRBJ1-1,.,CASSVGNRGNTEAFF,TGTGCCAGCAGCGTAGGGAATCGGGGGAACACTGAAGCTTTCTTT
.,TRBV7-9,TRBJ1-1,.,CASSWYDTSAEAFF,TGTGCCAGCAGCTGGTATGACACTAGCGCTGAAGCTTTCTTT
.,TRBV28,TRBJ2-7,TRBD1,CASSSGGSYEQYF,TGTGCCAGCAGTTCAGGGGGCTCCTACGAGCAGTACTTC
.,TRBV6-1,TRBJ1-2,.,CASSEQVGLNYGYTF,TGTGCCAGCAGTGAACAGGTGGGACTAAACTATGGCTACACCTTC
.,TRBV10-3,TRBJ1-2,TRBD1,CAITLTTGGGYTF,TGTGCCATCACCCTTACGACAGGGGGAGGCTACACCTTC
.,TRBV28,TRBJ1-1,.,CASSLISGGLVRGTEAFF,TGTGCCAGCAGTTTAATCAGCGGAGGCTTAGTCCGGGGGACTGAAGCTTTCTTT
.,TRBV7-3,TRBJ2-1,TRBD2,CASSSGGEQFF,TGTGCCAGCAGCTCGGGAGGTGAGCAGTTCTTC
once,TRBV27,TRBJ2-2,TRBD2,CASRRQLLADTGELFF,TGTGCCAGCAGACGACAATTACTAGCGGACACCGGGGAGCTGTTTTTT
.,TRBV6-1,TRBJ1-2,.,CASSPPGANYGYTF,TGTGCCAGCAGCCCCCCCGGGGCTAACTATGGCTACACCTTC
.,TRBV7-2,TRBJ1-2,.,CASSLGPTNYGYTF,TGTGCCAGCAGCTTAGGTCCCACTAACTATGGCTACACCTTC
.,TRBV29-1,TRBJ1-1,.,CSVGHMNTEAFF,TGCAGCGTTGGACACATGAACACTGAAGCTTTCTTT
.,TRBV14,TRBJ2-3,.,CASTLAGPTDTQYF,TGTGCCAGCACTCTAGCAGGCCCTACAGATACGCAGTATTTT
.,TRBV13,TRBJ1-1,.,CASSHRVNTEAFF,TGTGCCAGCAGCCACAGGGTGAACACTGAAGCTTTCTTT